This T cell receptor (beta chain) came from a study of naive and memory T cell subsets. Study results and caveats: In naive cells, over 95% of TCR sequences were seen only once.

This clonotype was seen many times. The antigen is not known. The beta constant-region primer was an equimolar mix of two oligonucleotides covering TRBC1 and TRBC2. Using its own MiXCR run on the UMI-ligation and nested PCR reads, TCRdb lists one record per CDR3 protein. The sample includes roughly 98,000 distinct CDR3 sequences, more than 6.5% of them seen just once. Per the germline V gene, CDR1 is MNHEY and CDR2 is SVGEGT. The CDR3 spans 11 residues. V dropped 5 bases and J dropped 7 bases, with 9 bases sitting between them. The sequence was collected from a human donor in good health. Sequencing was done on a sample of central memory CD4+ T cells from blood. The V and J genes are TRBV6-2 or TRBV6-3 and TRBJ2-7; D possibly corresponds to TRBD2 (5 bases). CDR3 nucleotides: TGTGCCAGCAGTCTCCGGGGAGAGCAGTACTTC. Its protein is CASSLRGEQYF.